This paragraph reports one T cell receptor (beta chain). Its antigen is not known. These data come from a study of beta chain features in type 1 diabetes. Study details: Cell yields, gender and age were similar in healthy donors and patients.

The authors sorted CD4+ naive, central memory, regulatory and stem cell-like memory cells via CD45RO/CCR7/CD25/CD127/CD95/CD27. All sorted populations exceeded 95% purity. What was sequenced were expressed TCRB transcripts, since all of the isolated RNA had been reverse transcribed. Measured with immunoSEQ multiplex PCR; TCRdb has only the in-frame clones, and not every one. The sample lists 500,000 to 800,000 clones, 9.5% to 15% occurring once. Study-wide results and limits: In every one of the four CD4+ subsets, TCRB CDR3s were moderately but significantly shorter in Type 1 diabetes patients. The study found that naive, central memory and Treg TCRB repertoires appeared more similar in patients than in healthy donors.

CDR1 and CDR2 from the germline V gene are SSHAT and FNYEAQ (reference sequence). CDR3 length: 17 amino acids. J was trimmed by 8 bases and V by 1 base; bases with no gene match: 13. The clonotype was recovered from a man aged 25 to 40 with type 1 diabetes. This chain joins TRBV7-7 and TRBJ2-2, with 7 positions matching TRBD2. The sample consisted of naive CD4+ T cells from blood. CDR3: CASSLGPGGLTAGELFF. CDR3 in DNA: TGTGCCAGCAGCTTAGGACCGGGGGGATTAACGGCTGGGGAGCTGTTTTTT.